This T cell receptor (beta chain) originates from a study of early T cells in non-severe SARS-CoV-2 infection. The V and J ends lost 5 bases and 10 bases respectively, with 6 bases between them. The germline V gene has CDR1 SQVTM and CDR2 ANQGSEA. This CDR3 is 9 amino acids long. In this sample, this clonotype turned up many times. Each CDR3 protein gets one entry after TCRdb re-called the 5' RACE reads with MiXCR. The sample lists 79,000 or so distinct CDR3 sequences; around 13% were seen once. Sample: whole blood. This clonotype originated in an adult who was a healthcare worker with PCR-confirmed SARS-CoV-2 infection or an uninfected control (not recorded which). V gene TRBV29-1 combines with J gene TRBJ2-1; D remains unclear. The chain's CDR3 is CSVPGEQFF. CDR3 DNA: TGCAGCGTTCCCGGGGAGCAGTTCTTC.